The 21 T cell receptor beta chains given below trace back to one sample, sequenced in a study of cytomegalovirus exposure and HLA in healthy donors. Sequencing used immunoSEQ multiplex PCR; TCRdb keeps in-frame clones, though not all of them. The sample yields about 360,000 clones, roughly 90% seen once. The sequencing sample was made of PBMCs. The receptors here all came from a woman aged 18-29 years in good health and CMV-seronegative.

This clone was seen only a few times. The chain carries TRBV5-6 and TRBJ1-6; D uncertain. CDR1 and CDR2 (germline): SGHDT, YYEEEE. The CDR3 length is 12 residues. V gave up 5 bases and J gave up 7 bases, with 7 bases separating them. In DNA, the CDR3 is TGTGCCAGCAGGGAGCCAAATTCACCCCTCCACTTT. Encoded protein: CASREPNSPLHF.

This rearrangement joins TRBV30 to TRBJ2-3; 10 positions agree with TRBD1. The ends lost 0 bases at V and 4 bases at J; junction bases unmatched: 16. Germline V CDR1 and CDR2: GTSNPN, SVGIG (reference sequence). There are 19 residues in the CDR3. CDR3 DNA sequence: TGTGCCTGGAGTGTACTAGGGACAGGGGCCAGAGACACCGCAGATACGCAGTATTTT. Amino acids: CAWSVLGTGARDTADTQYF.

The V call is TRBV6-1, the J call TRBJ1-4; no definite D call. Between the trimmed V and J ends, which lost 6 bases and 2 bases, there was a span of 13 bases. Germline V gives CDR1 MNHNS, CDR2 SASEGT. The CDR3 totals 15 residues. The CDR3 region has the DNA TGTGCCAGCAGCCCCCCAGGTATCACTAATGAAAAACTGTTTTTT. Translating gives CASSPPGITNEKLFF.

The rearrangement links TRBV7-8 to TRBJ2-2, with D perhaps TRBD2 (6 bases). The CDR3 length is 13 residues. Germline values: CDR1 SGHVS, CDR2 FQNEAQ. V lost 1 base to trimming and J lost 6 bases, with 6 bases between them. The CDR3 DNA follows: TGTGCCAGCAGCTTAGGGGGGGCCGGGGAGCTGTTTTTT. Protein sequence: CASSLGGAGELFF.

The chain employs TRBV4-2 and TRBJ1-3; no clear D gene. This CDR3 is built from 16 residues. Trimming pared 5 bases from V and 0 bases from J, leaving 14 bases between. CDR1 and CDR2 (germline): LGHNA, YNFKEQ. The CDR3 DNA reads TGTGCCAGCAGCTATCTTTTCCGGTCCTCTGGAAACACCATATATTTT. This translates into CASSYLFRSSGNTIYF.

This clone came up a few times. The genes are TRBV7-2 and TRBJ1-6, with TRBD1 matching over 7 bases. Losses at the gene ends were 5 bases for V and 10 bases for J; bases not matched to a gene: 5. Germline V gene data show CDR1 as SGHTA and CDR2 as FQGNSA. CDR3 length: 13 amino acids. CDR3 DNA: TGTGCCAGCAGCCCGGACAGGTTCTCACCCCTCCACTTT. It specifies CASSPDRFSPLHF.

V usage is TRBV5-1 and J usage is TRBJ2-3; a possible D gene is TRBD2 (6 bases). CDR3 length: 16 amino acids. The V gene's germline CDR1 is SGHRS and CDR2 YFSETQ. The V gene lost 2 bases and the J gene lost 2 bases, with 15 bases spanning the gap. The CDR3 reads CASSFQGLLLTDTQYF. The CDR3 DNA is TGCGCCAGCAGCTTCCAGGGACTCCTACTCACAGATACGCAGTATTTT.

The chain carries TRBV5-1 and TRBJ2-7, with TRBD2 as a possible D gene (7 bases). CDR1 is SGHRS, CDR2 YFSETQ, per germline. With 2 bases removed from V and 5 bases from J, the gap between germline ends came to 14 bases. The CDR3 extends over 14 amino acids. The CDR3: CASSFPGGQDEQYF. The CDR3 coding sequence is TGCGCCAGCAGCTTTCCCGGGGGGCAGGACGAGCAGTACTTC.

The CDR3 nucleotides read TGTGCCAGCAGTTTGACGGGACTAGCATACGAGCAGTACTTC. Its protein product is CASSLTGLAYEQYF. The chain joins TRBV14 to TRBJ2-7, with TRBD2 matching 9 bases. This CDR3 is built from 14 residues. The ends lost 6 bases at V and 4 bases at J; junction bases unmatched: 7. CDR1 SGHDN and CDR2 FVKESK come from the germline V gene.

CDR3 sequence (DNA): TGCGCCAGCAGATTAGAACAGATGAACACTGAAGCTTTCTTT. This encodes CASRLEQMNTEAFF. The V gene is TRBV10-1, the J gene TRBJ1-1, with unresolved D. CDR3 length: 14 residues. Germline CDR1 WNHNN, CDR2 SYGVQD (reference sequence). The V gene lost 6 bases and the J gene lost 0 bases, with 11 bases spanning the gap.

V gene TRBV7-9 combines with J gene TRBJ1-4; D uncertain. This CDR3 is 15 amino acids long. V lost 0 bases and J lost 6, with 11 bases in between. Germline CDR1 is SEHNR and CDR2 is FQNEAQ (reference sequence). The CDR3 nucleotides read TGTGCCAGCAGCTTAGCGAACCCCGGGGATGAAAAACTGTTTTTT. Amino acids: CASSLANPGDEKLFF.

The chain links TRBV5-1 to TRBJ2-1; TRBD1 aligns across 7 bases. V shed 3 bases and J 5 bases; nucleotides not matched to a gene: 5. This CDR3 region has 14 residues. Germline-derived CDR1 and CDR2 are SGHRS and YFSETQ. The CDR3 region is CASSSGQPNNEQFF. CDR3 nucleotide sequence: TGCGCCAGCAGCTCGGGACAGCCAAACAATGAGCAGTTCTTC.

This chain connects TRBV10-1 to TRBJ2-3; the match to TRBD2 covers 11 bases. The V gene's germline CDR1 is WNHNN and CDR2 SYGVQD (reference sequence). V trimming: 6 bases; J trimming: 2 bases; junction bases outside the gene matches: 4. The CDR3 has 15 amino acids. The CDR3 coding sequence is TGCGCCAGCAGCAGACTAGCGGGGACCACAGATACGCAGTATTTT. It codes for CASSRLAGTTDTQYF.

The CDR3 region has the DNA TGTGCCAGCAGTCCAGGAAACACTGAAGCTTTCTTT. Translating it yields CASSPGNTEAFF. The gene calls are TRBV28 and TRBJ1-1; D ambiguous. The ends were cut back, 5 bases at V and 2 bases at J, with 6 bases in the middle. The germline V gene has CDR1 MDHEN and CDR2 SYDVKM. This CDR3 comprises 12 residues.

This chain uses TRBV5-1 with TRBJ2-1, with TRBD2 matching over 7 bases. The CDR3 extends over 18 amino acids. With 0 bases clipped from V and 3 bases from J, the junction kept 12 bases outside the gene matches. CDR1 is SGHRS and CDR2 is YFSETQ in the germline V gene. CDR3 DNA: TGCGCCAGCAGCTTGGACGGAAGCGGGGCCCCTCTCTACAATGAGCAGTTCTTC. This encodes CASSLDGSGAPLYNEQFF.

This clone has just one count. The rearrangement uses TRBV13 and TRBJ2-1; no clear D. The germline CDR1 and CDR2 sequences are PRHDT and FYEKMQ (reference sequence). CDR3 length equals 14 residues. The germline V and J ends were trimmed by 2 bases and 6 bases, with 11 bases remaining between them. The CDR3 sequence: CASSLNSWPNEQFF. CDR3 bases: TGTGCCAGCAGCTTAAATAGCTGGCCCAATGAGCAGTTCTTC.

The chain employs TRBV15 and TRBJ2-1; 7 positions match TRBD2. Germline V gene data show CDR1 as LNHNV and CDR2 as YYDKDF (reference sequence). The CDR3 has 15 amino acids. Losses at the gene ends were 3 bases for V and 4 bases for J; bases not matched to a gene: 6. This CDR3 reads CATSSGRTTYNEQFF. The CDR3 nucleotides read TGTGCCACCAGCAGCGGGAGGACCACTTACAATGAGCAGTTCTTC.

This clone appeared once. J is TRBJ2-5 and V is TRBV5-6; 10 bases match TRBD2. The junction had 2 bases not matched to a gene; V was cut back by 1 base and J by 2 bases. The CDR3 is 15 residues long. In germline, CDR1 is SGHDT, CDR2 YYEEEE. The CDR3 DNA reads as TGTGCCAGCAGCTTGTATAGCGGGGGGCAAGAGACCCAGTACTTC. This gives the protein CASSLYSGGQETQYF.

This clone was seen only once. DNA for the CDR3: TGTGCCAGCAGCTTACTCCGGACAGGGGAGACCTACAATGAGCAGTTCTTC. Protein sequence: CASSLLRTGETYNEQFF. The rearrangement joins TRBV7-8 to TRBJ2-1; 9 bases agree with TRBD1. This CDR3 has 17 residues. Germline lookup yields CDR1 SGHVS and CDR2 FQNEAQ. After removal of 2 bases from V and 2 bases from J, the junction contained 7 bases not matched to a gene.

The chain is built from TRBV7-6 and TRBJ2-5; 7 bases fit TRBD1. This CDR3 is 14 amino acids long. Germline CDR1 and CDR2: SGHVS and FNYEAQ. J gave up 0 bases and V 4 bases, and 2 bases lay outside the gene matches. Here the CDR3 DNA reads TGTGCCAGCAGCTCGGGACAGTACCAAGAGACCCAGTACTTC. Amino acid sequence: CASSSGQYQETQYF.

CDR3 coding DNA: TGTGCCAGCAGTACCCCGACAGGGGTAGAAGAGCAGTACTTC. It codes for CASSTPTGVEEQYF. This chain uses TRBV28 with TRBJ2-7; 8 bases fit TRBD1. Trimming at V came to 5 bases and at J to 7 bases, leaving 10 bases not matched to a gene. The CDR3 is 14 residues long. Germline values: CDR1 MDHEN, CDR2 SYDVKM.